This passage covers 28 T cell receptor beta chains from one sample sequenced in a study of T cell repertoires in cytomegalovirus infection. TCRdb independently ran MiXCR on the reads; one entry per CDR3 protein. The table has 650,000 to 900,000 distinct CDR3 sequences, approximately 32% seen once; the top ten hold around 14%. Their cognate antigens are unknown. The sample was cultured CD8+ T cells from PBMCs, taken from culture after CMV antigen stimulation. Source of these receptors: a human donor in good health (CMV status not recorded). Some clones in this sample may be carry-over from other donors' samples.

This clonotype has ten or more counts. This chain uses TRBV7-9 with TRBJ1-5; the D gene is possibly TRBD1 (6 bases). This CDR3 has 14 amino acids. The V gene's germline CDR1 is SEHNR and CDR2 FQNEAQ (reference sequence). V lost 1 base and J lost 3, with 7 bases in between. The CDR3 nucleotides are TGTGCCAGCAGCTTAGGGGGGGCCAATCAGCCCCAGCATTTT. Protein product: CASSLGGANQPQHF.

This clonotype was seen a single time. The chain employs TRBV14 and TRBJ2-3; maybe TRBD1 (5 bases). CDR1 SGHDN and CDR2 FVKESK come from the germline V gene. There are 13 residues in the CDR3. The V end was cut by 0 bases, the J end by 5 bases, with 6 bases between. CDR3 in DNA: TGTGCCAGCAGCCAAGAGACAGTAGATACGCAGTATTTT. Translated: CASSQETVDTQYF.

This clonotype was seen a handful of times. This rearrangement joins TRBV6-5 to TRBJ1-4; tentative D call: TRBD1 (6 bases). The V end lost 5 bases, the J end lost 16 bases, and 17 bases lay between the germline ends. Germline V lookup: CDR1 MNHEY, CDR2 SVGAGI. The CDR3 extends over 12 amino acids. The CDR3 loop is CASSSTGLDKFF. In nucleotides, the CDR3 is TGTGCCAGCAGTAGCACAGGGTTGGATAAGTTTTTT.

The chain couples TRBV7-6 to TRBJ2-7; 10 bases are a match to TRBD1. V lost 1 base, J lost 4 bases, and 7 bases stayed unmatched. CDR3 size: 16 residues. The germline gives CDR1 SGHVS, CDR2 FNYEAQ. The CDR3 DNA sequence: TGTGCCAGCAGCTTAGGTGGACAGGGGGTTCTATACGAGCAGTACTTC. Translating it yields CASSLGGQGVLYEQYF.

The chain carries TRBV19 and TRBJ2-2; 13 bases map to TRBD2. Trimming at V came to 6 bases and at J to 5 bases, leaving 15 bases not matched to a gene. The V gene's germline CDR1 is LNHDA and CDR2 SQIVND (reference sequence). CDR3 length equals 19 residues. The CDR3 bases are TGTGCCAGTAGCGAAGACTTACTAGCGGGGGGGTTAAATACCGGGGAGCTGTTTTTT. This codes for CASSEDLLAGGLNTGELFF.

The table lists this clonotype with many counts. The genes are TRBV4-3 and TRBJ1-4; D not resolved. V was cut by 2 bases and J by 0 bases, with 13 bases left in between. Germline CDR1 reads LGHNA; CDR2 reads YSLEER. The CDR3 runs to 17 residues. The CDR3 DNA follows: TGCGCCAGCAGCCAACCCGGAAGGATAGCAACTAATGAAAAACTGTTTTTT. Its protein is CASSQPGRIATNEKLFF.

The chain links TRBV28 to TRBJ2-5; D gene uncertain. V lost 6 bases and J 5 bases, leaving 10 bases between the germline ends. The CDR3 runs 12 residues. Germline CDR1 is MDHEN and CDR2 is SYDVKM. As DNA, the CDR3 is TGTGCCAGCAGCCCTCGTCTTGAGACCCAGTACTTC. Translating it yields CASSPRLETQYF.

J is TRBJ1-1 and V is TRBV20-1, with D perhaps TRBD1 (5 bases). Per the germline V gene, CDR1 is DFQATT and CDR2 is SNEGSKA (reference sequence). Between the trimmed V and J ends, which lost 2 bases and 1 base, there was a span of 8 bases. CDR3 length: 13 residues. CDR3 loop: CSARQGRNTEAFF. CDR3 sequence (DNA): TGCAGTGCTAGACAGGGAAGGAACACTGAAGCTTTCTTT.

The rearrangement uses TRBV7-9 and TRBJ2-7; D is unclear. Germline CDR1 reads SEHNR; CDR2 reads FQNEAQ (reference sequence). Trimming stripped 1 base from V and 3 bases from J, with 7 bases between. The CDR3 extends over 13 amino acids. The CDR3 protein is CASSLESDYEQYV. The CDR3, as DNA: TGTGCCAGCAGCTTAGAAAGCGACTACGAGCAGTACGTC.

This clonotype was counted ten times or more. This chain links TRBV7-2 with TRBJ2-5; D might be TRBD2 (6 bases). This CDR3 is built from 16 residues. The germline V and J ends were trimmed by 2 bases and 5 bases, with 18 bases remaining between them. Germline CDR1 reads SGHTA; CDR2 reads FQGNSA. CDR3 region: CASSLIAVLARETQYF. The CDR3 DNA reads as TGTGCCAGCAGCTTAATAGCGGTCCTGGCGCGGGAGACCCAGTACTTC.

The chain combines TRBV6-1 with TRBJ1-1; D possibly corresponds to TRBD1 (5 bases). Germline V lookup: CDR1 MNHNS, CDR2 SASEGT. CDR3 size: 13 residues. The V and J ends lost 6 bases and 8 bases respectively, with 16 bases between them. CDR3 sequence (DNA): TGTGCCAGCAGGACCGGGACGGGAGGAGAAGCTTTCTTT. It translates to CASRTGTGGEAFF.

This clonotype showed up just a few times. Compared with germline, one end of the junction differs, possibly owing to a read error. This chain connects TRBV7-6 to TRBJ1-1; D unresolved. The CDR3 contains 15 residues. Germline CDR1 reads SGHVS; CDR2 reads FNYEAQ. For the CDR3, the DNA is TGTGCTAGCAGCCGGTGGACTGACTTGAACACTGAAGCTTTCTTT. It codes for CASSRWTDLNTEAFF. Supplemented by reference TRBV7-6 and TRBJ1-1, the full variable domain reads GAGVSQSPRYKVTKRGQDVALRCDPISGHVSLYWYRQALGQGPEFLTYFNYEAQQDKSGLPNDRFSAERPEGSISTLTIQRTEQRDSAMYRCASSRWTDLNTEAFFGQGTRLTVV.

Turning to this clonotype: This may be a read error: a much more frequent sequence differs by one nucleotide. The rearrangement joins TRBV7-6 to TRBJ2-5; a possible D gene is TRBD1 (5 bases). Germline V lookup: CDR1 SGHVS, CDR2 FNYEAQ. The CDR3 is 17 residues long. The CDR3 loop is CASSGRITGPYQETRYF. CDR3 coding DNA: TGTGCCAGCAGCGGCAGGATCACAGGCCCGTACCAAGAGACCCGGTACTTC.

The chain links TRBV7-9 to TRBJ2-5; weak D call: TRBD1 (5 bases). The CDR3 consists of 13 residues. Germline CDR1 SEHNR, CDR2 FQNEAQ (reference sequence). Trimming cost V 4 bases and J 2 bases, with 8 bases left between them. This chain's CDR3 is CASSSRAQETQYF. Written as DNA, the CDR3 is TGTGCCAGCAGCTCCAGGGCACAAGAGACCCAGTACTTC.

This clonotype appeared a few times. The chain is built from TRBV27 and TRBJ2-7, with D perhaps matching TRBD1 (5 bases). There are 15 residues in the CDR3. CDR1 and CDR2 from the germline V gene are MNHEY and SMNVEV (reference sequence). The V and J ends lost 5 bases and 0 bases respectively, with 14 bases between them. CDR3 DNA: TGTGCCAGCAGTCCGGCAGGGCATCTCTCCTACGAGCAGTACGTC. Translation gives CASSPAGHLSYEQYV.

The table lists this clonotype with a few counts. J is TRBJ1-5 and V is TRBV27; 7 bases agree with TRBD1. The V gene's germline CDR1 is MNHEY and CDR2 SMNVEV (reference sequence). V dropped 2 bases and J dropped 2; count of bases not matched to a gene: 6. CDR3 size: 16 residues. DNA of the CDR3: TGTGCCAGCAGTTTAAACCAGGGGGATCGCAATCAGCCCCAGCATTTT. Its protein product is CASSLNQGDRNQPQHF.

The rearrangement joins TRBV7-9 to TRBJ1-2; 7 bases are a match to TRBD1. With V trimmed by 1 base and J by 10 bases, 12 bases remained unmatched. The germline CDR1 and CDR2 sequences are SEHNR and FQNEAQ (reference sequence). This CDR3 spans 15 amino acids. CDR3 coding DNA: TGTGCCAGCAGCTTAGAACTTTACCGGGACAGTGACTACACCTTC. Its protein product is CASSLELYRDSDYTF.

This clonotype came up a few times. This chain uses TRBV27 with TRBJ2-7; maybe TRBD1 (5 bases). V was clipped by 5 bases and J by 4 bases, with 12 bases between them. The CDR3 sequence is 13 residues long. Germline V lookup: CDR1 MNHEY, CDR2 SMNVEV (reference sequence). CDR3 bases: TGTGCCAGCAGTGTTGACAGAGTTTACGAGCAGTACTTC. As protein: CASSVDRVYEQYF.

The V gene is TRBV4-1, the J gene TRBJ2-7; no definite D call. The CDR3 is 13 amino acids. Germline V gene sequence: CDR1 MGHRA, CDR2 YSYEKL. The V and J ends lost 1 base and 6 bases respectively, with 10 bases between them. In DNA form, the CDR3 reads TGCGCCAGCAGCCAAGCATTGGGTCTCGAGCAGTACTTC. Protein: CASSQALGLEQYF.

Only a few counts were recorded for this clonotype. The CDR3 DNA sequence: TGCGCCAGCAGCCAAGATAGAGCCATCTACAATGAGCAGTTCTTC. Protein product: CASSQDRAIYNEQFF. J is TRBJ2-1 and V is TRBV4-3; D unclear. V gave up 0 bases and J gave up 3 bases, with 9 bases separating them. The CDR3 runs 15 residues. CDR1 and CDR2 from the germline V gene are LGHNA and YSLEER.

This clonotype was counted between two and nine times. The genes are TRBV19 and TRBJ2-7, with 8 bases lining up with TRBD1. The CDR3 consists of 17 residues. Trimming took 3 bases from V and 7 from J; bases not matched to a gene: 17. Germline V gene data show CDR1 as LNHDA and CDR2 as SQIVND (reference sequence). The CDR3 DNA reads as TGTGCCAGTAGTATCGGACAGGGATTCCGAGAGTTGGATGAGCAGTACTTC. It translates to CASSIGQGFRELDEQYF.

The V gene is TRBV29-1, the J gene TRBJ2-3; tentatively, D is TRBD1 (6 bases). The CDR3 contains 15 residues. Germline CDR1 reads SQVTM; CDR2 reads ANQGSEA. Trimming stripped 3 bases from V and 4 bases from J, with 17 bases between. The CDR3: CSVEDGQSEADTQYF. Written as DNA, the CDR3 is TGCAGCGTTGAGGATGGACAGAGCGAGGCAGATACGCAGTATTTT.

CDR3 bases: TGTGCCAGCAGGCCGGGGAAAGCTTTCTTT. Encoded protein: CASRPGKAFF. This sequence joins TRBV2 and TRBJ1-1; D ambiguous. The CDR3 has 10 amino acids. V lost 6 bases and J lost 9, with 8 bases in between. Per germline, CDR1 SNHLY and CDR2 FYNNEI.

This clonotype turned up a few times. CDR3: CSVRGREGYTF. In nucleotides, the CDR3 is TGCAGCGTAAGGGGCAGGGAAGGCTACACCTTC. The chain employs TRBV29-1 and TRBJ1-2; a possible D gene is TRBD1 (5 bases). Germline assignment: CDR1 SQVTM and CDR2 ANQGSEA. The CDR3 covers 11 residues. The germline V and J ends were trimmed by 6 bases and 8 bases, with 13 bases remaining between them.

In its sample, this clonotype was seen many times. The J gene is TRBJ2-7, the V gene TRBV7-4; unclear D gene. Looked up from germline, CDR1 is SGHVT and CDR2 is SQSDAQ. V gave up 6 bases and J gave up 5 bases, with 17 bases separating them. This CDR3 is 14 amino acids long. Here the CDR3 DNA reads TGTGCCAGCAGGCCAGGATCAGGTGTCCACGAGCAGTACTTC. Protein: CASRPGSGVHEQYF.

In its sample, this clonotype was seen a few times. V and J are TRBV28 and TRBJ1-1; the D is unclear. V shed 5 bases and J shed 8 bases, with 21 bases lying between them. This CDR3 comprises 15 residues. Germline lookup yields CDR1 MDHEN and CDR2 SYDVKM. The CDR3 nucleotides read TGTGCCAGCAGTGACAATATAGGACTTTTCGGCGAAGCTTTCTTT. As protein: CASSDNIGLFGEAFF.

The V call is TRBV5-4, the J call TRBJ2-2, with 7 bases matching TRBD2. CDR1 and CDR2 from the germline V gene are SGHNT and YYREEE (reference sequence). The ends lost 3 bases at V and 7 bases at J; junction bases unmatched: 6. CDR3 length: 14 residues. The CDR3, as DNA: TGTGCCAGCAGCTCCGAGGGAGGGTACGGGGAGCTGTTTTTT. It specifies CASSSEGGYGELFF.

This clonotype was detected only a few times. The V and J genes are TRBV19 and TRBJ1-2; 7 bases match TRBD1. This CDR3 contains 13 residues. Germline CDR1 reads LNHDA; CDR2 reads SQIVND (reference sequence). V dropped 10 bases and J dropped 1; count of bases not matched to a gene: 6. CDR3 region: CATFDRVNYGYTF. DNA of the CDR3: TGTGCCACCTTTGACAGGGTTAACTATGGCTACACCTTC.